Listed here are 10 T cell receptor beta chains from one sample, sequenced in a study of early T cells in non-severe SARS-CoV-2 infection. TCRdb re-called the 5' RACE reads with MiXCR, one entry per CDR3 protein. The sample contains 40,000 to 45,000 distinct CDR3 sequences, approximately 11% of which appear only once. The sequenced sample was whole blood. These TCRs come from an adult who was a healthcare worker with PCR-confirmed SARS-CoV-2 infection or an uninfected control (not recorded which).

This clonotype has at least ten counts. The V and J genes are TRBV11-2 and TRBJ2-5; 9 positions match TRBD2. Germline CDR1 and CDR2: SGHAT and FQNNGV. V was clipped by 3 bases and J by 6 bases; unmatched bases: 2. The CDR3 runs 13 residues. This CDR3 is CASSLSGGQTQYF. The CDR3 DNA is TGTGCCAGCAGCTTGAGCGGGGGGCAGACCCAGTACTTC. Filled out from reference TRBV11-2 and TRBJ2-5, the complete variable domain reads EAGVAQSPRYKIIEKRQSVAFWCNPISGHATLYWYQQILGQGPKLLIQFQNNGVVDDSQLPKDRFSAERLKGVDSTLKIQPAKLEDSAVYLCASSLSGGQTQYFGPGTRLLVL.

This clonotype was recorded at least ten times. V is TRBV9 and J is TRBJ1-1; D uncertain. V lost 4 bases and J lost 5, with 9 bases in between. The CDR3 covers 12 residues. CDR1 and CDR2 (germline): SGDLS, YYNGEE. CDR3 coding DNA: TGTGCCAGCAGCCCCCAGGAGACTGAAGCTTTCTTT. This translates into CASSPQETEAFF.

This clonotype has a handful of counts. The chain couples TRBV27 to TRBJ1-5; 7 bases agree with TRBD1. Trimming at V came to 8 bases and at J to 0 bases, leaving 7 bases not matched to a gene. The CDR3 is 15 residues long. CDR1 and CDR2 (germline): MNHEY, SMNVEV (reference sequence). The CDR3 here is CASSKQGISNQPQHF. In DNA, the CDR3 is TGTGCCAGCTCTAAACAGGGGATTAGCAATCAGCCCCAGCATTTT.

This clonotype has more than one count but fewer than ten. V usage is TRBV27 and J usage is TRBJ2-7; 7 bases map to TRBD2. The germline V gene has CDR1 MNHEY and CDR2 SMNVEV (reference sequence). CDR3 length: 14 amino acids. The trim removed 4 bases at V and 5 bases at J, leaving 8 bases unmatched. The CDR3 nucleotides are TGTGCCAGCAGTTCCCGGGAGGAGTTGCACGAGCAGTACTTC. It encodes CASSSREELHEQYF.

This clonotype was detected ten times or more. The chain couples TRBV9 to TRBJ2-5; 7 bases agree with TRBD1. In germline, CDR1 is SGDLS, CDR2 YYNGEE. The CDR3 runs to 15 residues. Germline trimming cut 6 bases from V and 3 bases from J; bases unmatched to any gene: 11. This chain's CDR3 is CASNEYRDRKETQYF. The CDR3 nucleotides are TGTGCCAGCAACGAATACCGGGACAGAAAAGAGACCCAGTACTTC.

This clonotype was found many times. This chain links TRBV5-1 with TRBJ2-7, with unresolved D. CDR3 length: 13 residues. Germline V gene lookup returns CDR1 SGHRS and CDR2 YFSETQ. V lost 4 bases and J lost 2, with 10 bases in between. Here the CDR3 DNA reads TGCGCCAGCAGCGCCCGCCAAACCTACGAGCAGTACTTC. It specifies CASSARQTYEQYF.

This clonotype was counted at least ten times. CDR3 coding DNA: TGTGCCAGCAGCTTAGGGACATTCCAGACTTACGAGCAGTACTTC. It encodes CASSLGTFQTYEQYF. This chain joins TRBV5-4 and TRBJ2-7, with D perhaps TRBD1 (6 bases). Germline V CDR1 and CDR2: SGHNT, YYREEE (reference sequence). This CDR3 is built from 15 residues. V was shortened by 2 bases and J by 4 bases, with 16 bases between the two germline ends.

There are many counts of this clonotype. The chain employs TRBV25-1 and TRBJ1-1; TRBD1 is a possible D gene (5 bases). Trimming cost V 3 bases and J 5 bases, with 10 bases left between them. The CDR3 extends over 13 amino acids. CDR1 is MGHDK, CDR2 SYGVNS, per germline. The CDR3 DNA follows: TGTGCCAGCAGTGAGCAGGGTAGGACTGAAGCTTTCTTT. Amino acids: CASSEQGRTEAFF.

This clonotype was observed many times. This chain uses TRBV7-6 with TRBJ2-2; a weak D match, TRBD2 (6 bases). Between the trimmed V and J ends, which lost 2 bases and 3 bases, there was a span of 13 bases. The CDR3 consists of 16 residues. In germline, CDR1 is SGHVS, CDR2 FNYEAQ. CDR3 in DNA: TGTGCCAGCAGCTTATCTGGGCGGAGGGACACCGGGGAGCTGTTTTTT. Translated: CASSLSGRRDTGELFF. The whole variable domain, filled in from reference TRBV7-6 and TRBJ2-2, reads GAGVSQSPRYKVTKRGQDVALRCDPISGHVSLYWYRQALGQGPEFLTYFNYEAQQDKSGLPNDRFSAERPEGSISTLTIQRTEQRDSAMYRCASSLSGRRDTGELFFGEGSRLTVL.

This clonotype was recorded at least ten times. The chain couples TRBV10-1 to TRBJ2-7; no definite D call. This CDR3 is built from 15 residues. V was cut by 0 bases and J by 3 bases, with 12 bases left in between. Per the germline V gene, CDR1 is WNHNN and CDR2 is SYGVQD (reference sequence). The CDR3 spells CASSESFQVGYEQYF. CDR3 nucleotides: TGCGCCAGCAGTGAGTCTTTCCAGGTGGGCTACGAGCAGTACTTC.